This TCR beta chain stems from a study of blood T cell repertoires in COVID-19. Across the study: Samples taken during acute and convalescent COVID-19 were collected in the United States, Italy and Spain. In each case, the material was cDNA or gDNA derived from T cells, B-cell-depleted T cells, or PBMCs.

Per the authors' pipeline: From reference gene primer amplification, estimates of nucleated cell counts were derived. This table comes from immunoSEQ multiplex PCR, and its TCRdb copy is limited to in-frame clones, with some not included. V and J calls and clone size are given by that table; D and trimming were obtained from the DNA. Found here are 150,000 or so clones, approximately 87% of them singletons; the top ten hold about 6%. Trimming cost V 5 bases and J 2 bases, with 14 bases left between them. CDR3 size: 15 residues. Per the germline V gene, CDR1 is LNHDA and CDR2 is SQIVND (reference sequence).

The sequencing sample was made of peripheral blood. This clonotype was sampled from an elderly man with acute or convalescent COVID-19. This chain connects TRBV19 to TRBJ2-3; weak D call: TRBD1 (6 bases). The CDR3: CASSPRTANTDTQYF. For the CDR3, the DNA is TGTGCCAGTAGTCCCCGGACAGCGAACACAGATACGCAGTATTTT.